The sequence of this T cell receptor (beta chain) was determined in a study of T cell changes during pregnancy in multiple sclerosis. The CDR3 is 16 amino acids. J was trimmed by 8 bases and V by 0 bases; bases with no gene match: 4. Germline-derived CDR1 and CDR2 are SGHNT and YENEEA. Generated by immunoSEQ multiplex PCR, the TCRdb table keeps only in-frame clones and is missing some. The sample contains around 70,000 clones, roughly 92% of which appear only once. This clone was recorded only once. The chain links TRBV11-3 to TRBJ2-1, with TRBD2 matching over 13 bases. This TCR derives from a female donor with multiple sclerosis, enrolled in a pregnancy study. The sample consisted of peripheral blood, taken in the second trimester of pregnancy. In nucleotides, the CDR3 is TGTGCCAGCAGCTTAGATTGGACTAGCGGGAGCGATGAGCAGTTCTTC. It specifies CASSLDWTSGSDEQFF. The complete variable domain, with remaining parts taken from reference TRBV11-3 and TRBJ2-1, reads EAGVVQSPRYKIIEKKQPVAFWCNPISGHNTLYWYLQNLGQGPELLIRYENEEAVDDSQLPKDRFSAERLKGVDSTLKIQPAELGDSAVYLCASSLDWTSGSDEQFFGPGTRLTVL.